These T cell receptor beta chains were read from a single sample in a study of T cell repertoires in cytomegalovirus infection. What these receptors recognize is not known. TCRdb re-called the reads with MiXCR, one entry per CDR3 protein. There are 200,000 to 250,000 distinct CDR3 sequences in the sample; about 39% occur only once, and over 45% lies in the top ten. The sequences come from CD8+ T cells from cultured PBMCs, collected from culture after CMV antigen stimulation. The receptors come from a human donor in good health (CMV status not recorded). Some clones in this sample may be carry-over from other donors' samples. The conserved cysteine and the conserved F or W are not part of the CDR3 here.

CDR3	V
ASSLGTGDGYT	TRBV7-9
ASTWTENTEAF	TRBV2
SAKPDREKAYNEQF	TRBV20-1
ATSDSGTSGSTIDTGELF	TRBV24-1
ASSRPGTHEQF	TRBV11-2
AITAPSTDTQY	TRBV10-3
ASGLQGPEPQH	TRBV27
ASSAYGLAGSTDTQY	TRBV9
ASSLQGKFYEQY	TRBV28
ASRQQGRYTDTQY	TRBV25-1
ASSLLGVTEAF	TRBV11-1
ASSVAMKGGYGYT	TRBV9
ASSPPQGEHYGYT	TRBV7-6
VSSLWPEVDTQY	TRBV11-2
ASSDPDRRENEKLF	TRBV25-1
ASRPVKGRETQY	TRBV7-4
ASSMGQVVSP	TRBV7-9
ASSPGQGSSGANVLT	TRBV3-1
ASSYDRGGSYEQY	TRBV7-2
ASSDEGSFGNTIY	TRBV2
ASKTGTGNTEAF	TRBV7-3
ASSNKRTISTDTQY	TRBV6-6
ASSVGGGSQPQH	TRBV9
ASSPGTSGAPYEQY	TRBV27
SASGSHNTGELF	TRBV29-1
ASSWTGENTGELF	TRBV7-9
AISESGIAGGSYNEQF	TRBV10-3
ASSFVEGSTEAF	TRBV11-1
ASGLDPNTEAF	TRBV19
ASRDQTAEQF	TRBV6-6
ASSPWGDEQF	TRBV11-1
SVGHRVPPYEQY	TRBV29-1
AIQGVGTEAF	TRBV2
ASSLWGRDRVNQPQH	TRBV7-6
ASSLAVGLEQY	TRBV7-6